Included here is one T cell receptor (beta chain) sequence, with context. The antigen remains unidentified. CDR1 and CDR2 from the germline V gene are LNHDA and SQIVND (reference sequence). V was shortened by 9 bases and J by 5 bases, with 19 bases between the two germline ends. The length of the CDR3 is 15 residues. Assay: immunoSEQ multiplex PCR; the TCRdb copy retains only in-frame clones and omits some. The table includes under 95,000 clones, 91% detected once. This specimen comes from a study of Tregs in tolerant kidney transplant recipients. About the research overall: Related graft donors supplied nonmyeloablative bone marrow transplants, and mixed chimerism was transient.

Findings and caveats of the study: Findings come from small patient numbers and require larger validation.

This clonotype was sampled from a human donor who received a combined kidney and bone marrow transplant. Sequences were derived from Tregs from blood, sampled before the transplant. This chain links TRBV19 with TRBJ2-2, with D perhaps matching TRBD2 (5 bases). In DNA, the CDR3 is TGTGCCAGGCGGTCTCTCGGAGGACGGACCGGGGAGCTGTTTTTT. As protein: CARRSLGGRTGELFF.